This entry describes one T cell receptor (beta chain). Trimming took 0 bases from V and 5 from J; bases not matched to a gene: 9. CDR1 LGHNA and CDR2 YSLEER come from the germline V gene. The CDR3 sequence is 16 residues long. These data belong to a study of blood T cell repertoires in COVID-19. In the study overall: The samples span acute and convalescent COVID-19 from the United States, Italy and Spain. T cells, B-cell-depleted T cells, or PBMCs provided the cDNA or gDNA that served as material.

Authors' analysis steps: From reference gene primer amplification, estimates of nucleated cell counts were derived. Assay used: immunoSEQ multiplex PCR; TCRdb lists only in-frame clones, some missing. V and J calls and clone size follow that table, whereas D and trimming were derived from the DNA. The repertoire has approximately 150,000 clones, about 80% of them found once; the top ten carry around 19%. The chain is built from TRBV4-3 and TRBJ1-2; TRBD1 aligns across 7 bases. The receptor was derived from a woman of 80 years or more with acute or convalescent COVID-19. Sequencing used peripheral blood. For the CDR3, the DNA is TGCGCCAGCAGCCAAGATCTTCGAGGCAGGGGGTATGGCTACACCTTC. The encoded protein is CASSQDLRGRGYGYTF.